This TCR beta chain was sequenced in a study of cytomegalovirus exposure and HLA in healthy donors. Looked up from germline, CDR1 is WNHNN and CDR2 is SYGVQD (reference sequence). The CDR3 runs to 15 residues. Turning to this clone: Its antigen is not known.

Regarding the study as a whole: V- and J-gene trimming of TCR beta was linked (in a later analysis) to a missense DCLRE1C variant. Reportedly, a later analysis found an Asian-associated ancestry cluster had fewer N-insertions than the approximately 700-donor mean.

This PCR relied on a set of 60 Vbeta primers and 13 Jbeta primers. Here immunoSEQ multiplex PCR was the method, and the copy in TCRdb shows in-frame clones only, minus some. The sample carries more than 150,000 clones, 65% to 85% recorded once. The clonotype originates from a woman between 25 and 40 years old in good health and CMV-seropositive. The source material was PBMCs. V gene TRBV10-1 combines with J gene TRBJ2-5, with 14 bases fitting TRBD2. Matching the DNA end better, TRBJ2-7 makes the J call doubtful. CDR3 amino acids: CASSRTSGGIYEQYF. CDR3 coding DNA: TGCGCCAGCAGTCGGACTAGCGGGGGGATCTACGAGCAGTACTTC.